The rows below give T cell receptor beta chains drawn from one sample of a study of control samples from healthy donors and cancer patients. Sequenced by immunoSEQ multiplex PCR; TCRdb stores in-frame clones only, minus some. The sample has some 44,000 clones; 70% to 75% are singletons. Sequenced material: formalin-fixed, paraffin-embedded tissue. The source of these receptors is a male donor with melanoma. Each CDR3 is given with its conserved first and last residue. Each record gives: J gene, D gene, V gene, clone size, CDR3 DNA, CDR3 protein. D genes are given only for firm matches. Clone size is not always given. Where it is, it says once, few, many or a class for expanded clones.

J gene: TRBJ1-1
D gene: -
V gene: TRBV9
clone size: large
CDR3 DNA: TGTGCCAGCAGCGTAGGCCGGGGCGTGAACACTGAAGCTTTCTTT
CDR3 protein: CASSVGRGVNTEAFF

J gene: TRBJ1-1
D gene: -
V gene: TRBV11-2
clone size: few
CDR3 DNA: TGTGCCAGCAGCCCCCGGGGGGGAAATGTGAACACTGAAGCTTTCTTT
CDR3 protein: CASSPRGGNVNTEAFF

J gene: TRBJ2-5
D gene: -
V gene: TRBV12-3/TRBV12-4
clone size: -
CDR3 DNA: TGTGCCAGCAGTTTTCGACGGGAAGGAACCCAGTACTTC
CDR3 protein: CASSFRREGTQYF

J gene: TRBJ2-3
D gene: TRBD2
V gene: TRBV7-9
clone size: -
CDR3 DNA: TGTGCCAGCAGCCAGGGACTATTAGATACGCAGTATTTT
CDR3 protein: CASSQGLLDTQYF

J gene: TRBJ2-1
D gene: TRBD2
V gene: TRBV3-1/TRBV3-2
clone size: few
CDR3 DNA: TGTGCCAGCGGGCTAGCGGGAGTTGAGCAGTTCTTC
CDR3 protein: CASGLAGVEQFF

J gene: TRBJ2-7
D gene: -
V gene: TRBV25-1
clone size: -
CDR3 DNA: TGTGCCAGCAAAACTAGTCTCTACGAGCAGTACTTC
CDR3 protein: CASKTSLYEQYF

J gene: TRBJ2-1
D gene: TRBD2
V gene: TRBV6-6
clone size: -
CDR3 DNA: TGTGCCAGCAGCCCGGTACTAGCGGGATGGGATGAGCAGTTCTTC
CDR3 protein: CASSPVLAGWDEQFF

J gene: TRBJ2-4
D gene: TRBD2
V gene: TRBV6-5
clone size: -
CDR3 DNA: TGTGCCAGCAGTTACGGTGCGGGAGGAGGGAACATTCAGTACTTC
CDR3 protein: CASSYGAGGGNIQYF

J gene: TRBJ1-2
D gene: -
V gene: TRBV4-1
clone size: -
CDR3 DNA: TGCGCCAGCAGCCAAGGGGAGCGGGGGCACTATGGCTACACCTTC
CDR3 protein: CASSQGERGHYGYTF

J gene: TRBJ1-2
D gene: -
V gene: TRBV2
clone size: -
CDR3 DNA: TGTGCCGTCCGATACAACCACGACGACGGGGCTTACTATGGCTACACCTTC
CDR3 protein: CAVRYNHDDGAYYGYTF

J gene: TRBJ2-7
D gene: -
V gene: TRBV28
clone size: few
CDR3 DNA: TGTGCCAGCAGTTCCCGAATGAGGTTCCCCCTCTACGAGCAGTACTTC
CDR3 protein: CASSSRMRFPLYEQYF

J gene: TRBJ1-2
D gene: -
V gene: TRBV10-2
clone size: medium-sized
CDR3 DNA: TGCGCCAGCGGGCCACAGGGTCATAACTATGGCTACACCTTC
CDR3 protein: CASGPQGHNYGYTF

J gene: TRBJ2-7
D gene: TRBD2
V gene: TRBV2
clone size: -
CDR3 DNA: TGTGCCAGCAGTGCGGGGGGCGAGCAGTACTTC
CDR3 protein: CASSAGGEQYF

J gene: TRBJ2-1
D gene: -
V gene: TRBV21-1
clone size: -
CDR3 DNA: TGTGCCAGCAGCAAAGGACAGGGGGCGAGGAATGAGCAGTTCTTC
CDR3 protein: CASSKGQGARNEQFF

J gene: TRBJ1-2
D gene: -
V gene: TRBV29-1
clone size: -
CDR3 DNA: TGTACGACCTCGGGCTACACCTTC
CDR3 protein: CTTSGYTF

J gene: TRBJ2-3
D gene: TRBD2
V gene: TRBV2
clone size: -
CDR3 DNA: TGTGCCAGCAGCCGACTAGCGGGAACCACAGATACGCAGTATTTT
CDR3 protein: CASSRLAGTTDTQYF

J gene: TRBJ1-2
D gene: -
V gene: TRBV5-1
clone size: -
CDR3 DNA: TGCGCCAGCAGCCCCGGTCGTGGCGGCTATGGCTACACCTTC
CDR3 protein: CASSPGRGGYGYTF

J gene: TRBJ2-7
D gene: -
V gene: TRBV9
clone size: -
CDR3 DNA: TGTGCCAGCAGCGTAGGACCGCCCGATTTCTACGAGCAGTACTTC
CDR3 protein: CASSVGPPDFYEQYF

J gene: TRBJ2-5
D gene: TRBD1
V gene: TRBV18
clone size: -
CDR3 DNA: TGTGCCAGCTCACCCGACAGGGTCAAGACCCAGTACTTC
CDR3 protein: CASSPDRVKTQYF

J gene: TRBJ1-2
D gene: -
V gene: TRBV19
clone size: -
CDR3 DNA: TGTGCCAGTAGTATCCTAACAGGGCGCTATGGCTACACCTTC
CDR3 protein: CASSILTGRYGYTF

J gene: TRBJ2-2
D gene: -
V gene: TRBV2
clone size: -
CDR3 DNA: TGTGCCAGCATGTTCTCCGGGGAGCTGTTTTTT
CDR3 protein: CASMFSGELFF

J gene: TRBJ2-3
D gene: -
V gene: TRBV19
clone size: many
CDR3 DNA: TGTGCCAGTATCCCTCTGCCGGATACGCAGTATTTT
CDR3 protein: CASIPLPDTQYF

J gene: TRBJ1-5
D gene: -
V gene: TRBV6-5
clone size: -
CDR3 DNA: TGTGCCAGCATCTCAGTTACCAATCAGCCCCAGCATTTT
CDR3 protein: CASISVTNQPQHF

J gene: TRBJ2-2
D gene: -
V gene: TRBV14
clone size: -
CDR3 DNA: TGTGCCAGCAGCCAAGAGATGGGGCGGATATTGGACACCGGGGAGCTGTTTTTT
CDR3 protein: CASSQEMGRILDTGELFF

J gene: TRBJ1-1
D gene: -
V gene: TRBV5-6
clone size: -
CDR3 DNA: TGTGCCAGCAGCTTGGAAAAGTTCTCAACTGAAGCTTTCTTT
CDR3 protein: CASSLEKFSTEAFF

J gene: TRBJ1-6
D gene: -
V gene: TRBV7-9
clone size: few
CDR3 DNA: TGTGCCAGCAGCTTAGTTCCTAATTCACCCCTCCACTTT
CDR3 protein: CASSLVPNSPLHF

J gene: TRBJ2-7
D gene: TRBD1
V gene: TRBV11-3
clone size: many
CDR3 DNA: TGTGCCAGCAGTTCTATTGGACAGGGGGATTCATACGAGCAGTACTTC
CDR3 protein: CASSSIGQGDSYEQYF

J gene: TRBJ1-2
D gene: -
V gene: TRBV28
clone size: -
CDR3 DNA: TGTGCCAGCAGTTTTGGGGGGCACAATGGCTACACCTTC
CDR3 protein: CASSFGGHNGYTF

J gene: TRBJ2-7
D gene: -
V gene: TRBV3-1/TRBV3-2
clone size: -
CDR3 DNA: TGTGCCAGCAGCCAATCGGGGGCGGGCCGTGGGGCCAGAGGCTCCTACGAGCAGTACTTC
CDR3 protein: CASSQSGAGRGARGSYEQYF

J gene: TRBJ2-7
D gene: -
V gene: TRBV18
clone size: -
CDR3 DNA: TGTGCCAGCTCACCGAGCGCAGGGGTCTACGAGCAGTACTTC
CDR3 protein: CASSPSAGVYEQYF

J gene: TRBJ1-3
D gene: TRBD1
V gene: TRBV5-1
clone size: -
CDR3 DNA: TGCGCCAGCAGCTTCACAGGGGGCATAGGAAACACCATATATTTT
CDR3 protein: CASSFTGGIGNTIYF

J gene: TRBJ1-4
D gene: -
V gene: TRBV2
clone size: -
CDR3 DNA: TGTGCCAGCAGTGAATACGTCGTTGTGGGGGAAAAACTGTTTTTT
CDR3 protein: CASSEYVVVGEKLFF

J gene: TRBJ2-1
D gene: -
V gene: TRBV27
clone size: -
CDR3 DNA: TGTGCCAGCAGTTTCTCGTCTAACTACAATGAGCAGTTCTTC
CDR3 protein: CASSFSSNYNEQFF

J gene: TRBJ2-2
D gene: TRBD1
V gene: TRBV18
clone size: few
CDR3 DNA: TGTGCCAGCGCCTCCGGGACAGTCAACACCGGGGAGCTGTTTTTT
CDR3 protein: CASASGTVNTGELFF

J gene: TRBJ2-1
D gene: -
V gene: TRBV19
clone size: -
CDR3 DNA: TGTGCCAGTAGTTGGGTACAGTACAATGAGCAGTTCTTC
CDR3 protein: CASSWVQYNEQFF

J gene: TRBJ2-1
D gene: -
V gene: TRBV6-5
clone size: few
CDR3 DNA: TGTGCCAGCAGGTGGGGCAGCTTCGATGAGCAGTTCTTC
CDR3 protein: CASRWGSFDEQFF

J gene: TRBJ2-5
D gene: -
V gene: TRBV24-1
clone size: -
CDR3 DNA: TGTGCCACCAGTGCCCCTGGAGGGTCCGAGACCCAGTACTTC
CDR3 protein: CATSAPGGSETQYF

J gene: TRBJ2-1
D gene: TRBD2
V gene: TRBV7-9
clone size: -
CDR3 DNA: TGTGCCAGCAGCTTAGATGGACTAGCGGGAGAAGCTGAGCAGTTCTTC
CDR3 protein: CASSLDGLAGEAEQFF

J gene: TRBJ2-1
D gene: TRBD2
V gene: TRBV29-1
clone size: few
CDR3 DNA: TGCAGCGTTGAAGGGACTAGCGGGAGTTTGGATAATGAGCAGTTCTTC
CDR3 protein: CSVEGTSGSLDNEQFF

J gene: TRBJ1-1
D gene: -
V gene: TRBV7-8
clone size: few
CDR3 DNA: TGTGCCAGCAGCTTAGCGCCCCAGAACACTGAAGCTTTCTTT
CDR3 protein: CASSLAPQNTEAFF

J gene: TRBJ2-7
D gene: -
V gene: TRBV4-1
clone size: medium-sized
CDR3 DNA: TGCGCCAGCGCACAAGAAAGCTCCTACGAGCAGTACTTC
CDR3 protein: CASAQESSYEQYF